Listed below are T cell receptor beta chains from one sample, sequenced in a study of vaccination effects on CD4 cells after COVID-19. Repertoires were generated with immunoSEQ multiplex PCR, while TCRdb's copy carries only in-frame clones and drops some. The table shows about 27,000 clones, with around 66% occurring only once. For these receptors, no antigen is known. The sample was CD4+ T cells from PBMCs cultured with SARS-CoV-2 spike peptides, taken before COVID-19 vaccination. The receptors come from a human donor who had a prior SARS-CoV-2 infection. The CDR3 runs from the conserved cysteine through the conserved F or W.

J: TRBJ2-1
V: TRBV7-3
CDR3: CASSPVAGGPYNEQFF

J: TRBJ2-1
V: TRBV4-2
CDR3: CASSQDPAGASYNEQFF

J: TRBJ1-2
V: TRBV7-3
CDR3: CASSLTGTGHYGYTF

J: TRBJ2-1
V: TRBV7-2
CDR3: CASRPQGAYNEQFF

J: TRBJ1-3
V: TRBV4-2
CDR3: CASSQVTGYGNTIYF

J: TRBJ1-5
V: TRBV7-8
CDR3: CASSRTGYDNNQPQHF

J: TRBJ1-2
V: TRBV10-3
CDR3: CAISESSQKANYGYTF

J: TRBJ2-1
V: TRBV11-2
CDR3: CASSARPAYNEQFF

J: TRBJ1-2
V: TRBV7-2
CDR3: CASSLSANYGYTF

J: TRBJ1-1
V: TRBV7-3
CDR3: CASSLAGRDTEAFF

J: TRBJ2-3
V: TRBV9
CDR3: CASSVAAGERSTQYF

J: TRBJ2-7
V: TRBV11-3
CDR3: CASSSRNRDRAYEQYF

J: TRBJ2-1
V: TRBV27
CDR3: CASSETGTTLYNEQFF

J: TRBJ2-1
V: TRBV5-1
CDR3: CASSLGGGLNEQFF

J: TRBJ2-7
V: TRBV5-1
CDR3: CASRVAGGVWYEQYF

J: TRBJ1-5
V: TRBV15
CDR3: CATSRELTGTHQPQHF

J: TRBJ1-1
V: TRBV5-4
CDR3: CASSRRGQSEAFF

J: TRBJ2-1
V: TRBV13
CDR3: CASSLVGYQSSYNEQFF

J: TRBJ2-3
V: TRBV5-1
CDR3: CASSLTSGADTQYF

J: TRBJ1-4
V: TRBV5-5
CDR3: CASSFGPPTNEKLFF

J: TRBJ2-1
V: TRBV4-3
CDR3: CASSQMILAGGNNEQFF

J: TRBJ2-7
V: TRBV6-6
CDR3: CASSRGREQYF

J: TRBJ2-1
V: TRBV5-1
CDR3: CASSLESGYNEQFF

J: TRBJ2-7
V: TRBV5-1
CDR3: CASSSRQGSYEQYF

J: TRBJ1-4
V: TRBV29-1
CDR3: CSVLGAGEKLFF

J: TRBJ2-7
V: TRBV28
CDR3: CASPAPSGDASYEQYF

J: TRBJ2-5
V: TRBV5-6
CDR3: CASSSGQGAETQYF

J: TRBJ2-3
V: TRBV9
CDR3: CASSDRADSRSGTQYF

J: TRBJ1-4
V: TRBV9
CDR3: CASSPGGWEEKLFF

J: TRBJ1-1
V: TRBV5-1
CDR3: CASSLDRQNTEAFF

J: TRBJ2-1
V: TRBV19
CDR3: CASSIIGTGGWYNEQFF

J: TRBJ2-4
V: TRBV3-1/TRBV3-2
CDR3: CASSIGTSGERGVPHF

J: TRBJ2-2
V: TRBV4-2
CDR3: CASSQGQANTGELFF

J: TRBJ2-7
V: TRBV24-1
CDR3: CATSFGTGMSYEQYF

J: TRBJ2-5
V: TRBV7-9
CDR3: CASSLGSETQYF

J: TRBJ1-6
V: TRBV10-3
CDR3: CAISGQGSNSPLHF

J: TRBJ2-7
V: TRBV6-2/TRBV6-3
CDR3: CASSYSGAARAVYEQYF

J: TRBJ1-5
V: TRBV6-5
CDR3: CASSLQARRAQHF

J: TRBJ2-3
V: TRBV5-1
CDR3: CASSLVGVGTQYF

J: TRBJ1-1
V: TRBV28
CDR3: CASSPRKTANTEAFF

J: TRBJ1-3
V: TRBV6-5
CDR3: CASSRDPQSNTIYF

J: TRBJ1-2
V: TRBV12-3/TRBV12-4
CDR3: CASSSLGDGYTF

J: TRBJ2-7
V: TRBV4-2
CDR3: CASSQDRGEDEQYF

J: TRBJ2-3
V: TRBV4-1
CDR3: CASSQDIGAGDTQYF

J: TRBJ1-1
V: TRBV6-5
CDR3: CAVRDRDLNTEAFF

J: TRBJ1-6
V: TRBV13
CDR3: CASNSRADGSPLHF